These 32 T cell receptor beta chains came from one sample sequenced in a study of shared clonotypes between healthy human individuals. Terminally differentiated effector memory CD45RA+ cells were left out of the naive CD8 fraction, which was CD45RO-negative and positively selected for CCR7. This table comes from immunoSEQ multiplex PCR, and its TCRdb copy is limited to in-frame clones, with some not included. The repertoire includes hundreds of thousands of clones, under 95% of them detected once, and about a quarter sits in the top ten. The source material was naive CD8+ T cells sorted from blood. These receptors were obtained from a man under 40 in good health.

V is TRBV2 and J is TRBJ2-7; D remains ambiguous. V was trimmed by 8 bases and J by 3 bases, leaving 17 bases between them. Looked up from germline, CDR1 is SNHLY and CDR2 is FYNNEI. CDR3 length: 14 amino acids. CDR3 nucleotides: TGTGCCAGCCCCATCACCGAAACCGGCTACGAGCAGTACTTC. Translated, it gives CASPITETGYEQYF.

This chain joins TRBV5-1 and TRBJ2-7; maybe TRBD1 (5 bases). The CDR3 runs 13 residues. Trimming removed 5 bases at V and 3 bases at J, with 12 bases between. Germline CDR1 is SGHRS and CDR2 is YFSETQ. This CDR3 reads CASSRDSHYEQYF. The CDR3 nucleotides are TGCGCCAGCAGTCGTGACAGCCACTACGAGCAGTACTTC.

The rearrangement uses TRBV4-1 and TRBJ2-7; D remains unclear. Per germline, CDR1 MGHRA and CDR2 YSYEKL. The V gene lost 1 base and the J gene lost 6 bases, with 19 bases spanning the gap. This CDR3 spans 16 amino acids. CDR3 loop: CASSQVKHSTVGEQYF. The CDR3 DNA reads as TGCGCCAGCAGCCAAGTGAAACACAGCACCGTGGGCGAGCAGTACTTC.

The V gene is TRBV28, the J gene TRBJ2-5, with D perhaps matching TRBD1 or TRBD2 (5 bases each). The CDR3 consists of 14 residues. Trimming took off 5 bases at V and 1 base at J, with 11 bases between the two ends. CDR1 is MDHEN and CDR2 is SYDVKM in the germline V gene. The CDR3 region is CASSPRDGQETQYF. CDR3 sequence (DNA): TGTGCCAGCAGTCCTCGGGACGGCCAAGAGACCCAGTACTTC.

The chain combines TRBV5-5 with TRBJ2-1; 13 bases are shared with TRBD2. J was trimmed by 2 bases and V by 5 bases; bases with no gene match: 10. The CDR3 length is 18 residues. CDR1 is SGHKS, CDR2 YYEKEE, per germline (reference sequence). The DNA for the CDR3 is TGTGCCAGCAGAACCGGGACTAGCGGGACGTACCCCTACAATGAGCAGTTCTTC. Its protein product is CASRTGTSGTYPYNEQFF.

The rearrangement uses TRBV7-7 and TRBJ2-5; the match to TRBD1 covers 9 bases. Germline CDR1 reads SSHAT; CDR2 reads FNYEAQ (reference sequence). This CDR3 is 14 amino acids long. V was pared by 1 base and J by 7 bases, with 4 bases of the junction left unmatched. The CDR3 protein is CASSLGTGEVTQYF. In DNA form, the CDR3 reads TGTGCCAGCAGCTTAGGGACAGGGGAAGTGACCCAGTACTTC.

This clone was found many times. The V and J genes are TRBV6-1 and TRBJ1-5; D not resolved. V was pared by 10 bases and J by 4 bases, with 17 bases between. The CDR3 length is 14 residues. The germline V gene encodes CDR1 MNHNS and CDR2 SASEGT. The CDR3 protein is CATRLYTENQPQHF. The CDR3 DNA sequence: TGTGCCACCCGACTCTACACGGAGAATCAGCCCCAGCATTTT.

V is TRBV30 and J is TRBJ2-1, with 7 bases fitting TRBD1. Germline CDR1 is GTSNPN and CDR2 is SVGIG (reference sequence). The V segment lost 4 bases and the J segment 3 bases; nucleotides outside the gene matches: 9. The length of the CDR3 is 15 residues. This CDR3 reads CAWTYRGLGYNEQFF. The CDR3 DNA reads as TGTGCCTGGACGTACAGGGGTCTGGGCTACAATGAGCAGTTCTTC.

The rearrangement joins TRBV29-1 to TRBJ2-1; 11 nucleotides agree with TRBD2. This CDR3 is 16 amino acids long. Germline V gene data show CDR1 as SQVTM and CDR2 as ANQGSEA. The V segment lost 2 bases and the J segment 1 base; nucleotides outside the gene matches: 4. This CDR3 is CSVELAGGWSYNEQFF. Written as DNA, the CDR3 is TGCAGCGTTGAACTAGCGGGAGGATGGTCCTACAATGAGCAGTTCTTC.

The genes are TRBV29-1 and TRBJ1-4; tentatively, D is TRBD1 (5 bases). V was trimmed by 4 bases and J by 2 bases, leaving 14 bases between them. The CDR3 length is 15 residues. Per the germline V gene, CDR1 is SQVTM and CDR2 is ANQGSEA. The DNA of the CDR3 is TGCAGCGTTGTGGAAAGGGGTGACACTAATGAAAAACTGTTTTTT. This sequence encodes CSVVERGDTNEKLFF.

The chain combines TRBV13 with TRBJ2-7, with 10 bases matching TRBD2. The V gene's germline CDR1 is PRHDT and CDR2 FYEKMQ (reference sequence). V gave up 5 bases and J gave up 0 bases; unmatched junction bases: 7. The CDR3 has 16 residues. CDR3 protein: CASSTRTSGFSYEQYF. Written as DNA, the CDR3 is TGTGCCAGCAGCACCCGGACTAGCGGATTCTCCTACGAGCAGTACTTC. Combining the CDR3 with reference TRBV13 and TRBJ2-7 gives the whole variable domain AAGVIQSPRHLIKEKRETATLKCYPIPRHDTVYWYQQGPGQDPQFLISFYEKMQSDKGSIPDRFSAQQFSDYHSELNMSSLELGDSALYFCASSTRTSGFSYEQYFGPGTRLTVT.

V and J are TRBV6-1 and TRBJ2-1; D remains ambiguous. Germline assignment: CDR1 MNHNS and CDR2 SASEGT. V was clipped by 0 bases and J by 0 bases, with 9 bases between them. CDR3 length equals 16 residues. The CDR3, as DNA: TGTGCCAGCAGTGAAGCGGGCACGAGCTCCTACAATGAGCAGTTCTTC. Residues: CASSEAGTSSYNEQFF.

V gene TRBV6-4 combines with J gene TRBJ2-1; D is uncertain. Germline CDR1 and CDR2: MRHNA and SNTAGT. This CDR3 comprises 11 residues. Trimming cost V 6 bases and J 7 bases, with 7 bases left between them. CDR3 sequence reads: CASRDGNEQFF. The CDR3 DNA follows: TGTGCCAGCAGGGACGGAAATGAGCAGTTCTTC.

The rearrangement joins TRBV18 to TRBJ1-2; TRBD1 might be the D (5 bases). The CDR3 runs 14 residues. Germline V gene lookup returns CDR1 KGHSH and CDR2 LQKENI. Between the trimmed V and J ends, which lost 0 bases and 4 bases, there was a span of 9 bases. Here the CDR3 reads CASSPPDKPYGYTF. The CDR3 nucleotides read TGTGCCAGCTCACCACCGGACAAGCCCTATGGCTACACCTTC.

The rearrangement uses TRBV27 and TRBJ1-1, with a possible D match to TRBD1 (6 bases). Germline CDR1 reads MNHEY; CDR2 reads SMNVEV (reference sequence). This CDR3 is built from 15 residues. V lost 6 bases to trimming and J lost 3 bases, with 17 bases between them. The CDR3 DNA sequence: TGTGCCAGCAGCCCGATCGGTGAGGGGGACACTGAAGCTTTCTTT. Translation: CASSPIGEGDTEAFF.

The chain carries TRBV7-2 and TRBJ2-7, with D maybe TRBD2 (6 bases). The CDR3 is 15 residues long. Germline V gene data show CDR1 as SGHTA and CDR2 as FQGNSA. V was trimmed by 5 bases and J by 5 bases, leaving 19 bases between them. The CDR3, as DNA: TGTGCCAGCAGCCTCGGGTTTGGGCTAGCGCACGAGCAGTACTTC. This translates into CASSLGFGLAHEQYF.

The J gene is TRBJ2-3, the V gene TRBV9, with a tentative D call TRBD2 (5 bases). This CDR3 is built from 15 residues. V was cut by 0 bases and J by 4 bases, with 12 bases left in between. CDR1 and CDR2 (germline): SGDLS, YYNGEE. The CDR3 spells CASSVVDGIADTQYF. The CDR3 DNA sequence: TGTGCCAGCAGCGTAGTCGACGGGATCGCAGATACGCAGTATTTT.

The chain uses TRBV10-3 and TRBJ2-3, with 8 nucleotides matching TRBD2. The CDR3 consists of 17 residues. CDR1 is ENHRY, CDR2 SYGVKD, per germline. The trim removed 5 bases at V and 4 bases at J, leaving 14 bases unmatched. CDR3 DNA: TGTGCCATCAGTAAATTTCCCGGGACTAGTGATTCAGATACGCAGTATTTT. It translates to CAISKFPGTSDSDTQYF.

The rearrangement links TRBV6-5 to TRBJ2-7; 10 bases line up with TRBD2. Germline CDR1 is MNHEY and CDR2 is SVGAGI. Losses at the gene ends were 6 bases for V and 3 bases for J; bases not matched to a gene: 5. The CDR3 loop spans 14 amino acids. The CDR3, as DNA: TGTGCCAGCAGACTAGCGGGACGCAACTACGAGCAGTACTTC. Its translation: CASRLAGRNYEQYF.

The chain is built from TRBV9 and TRBJ2-6; D unresolved. This CDR3 region has 15 residues. Germline V gene lookup returns CDR1 SGDLS and CDR2 YYNGEE. Trimming shortened V by 9 bases and J by 3 bases, and 16 bases separated the two germline ends. In DNA form, the CDR3 reads TGTGCCAACAACAAGGTCGGGTTTGGGGCCAACGTCCTGACTTTC. Protein product: CANNKVGFGANVLTF.

The chain employs TRBV7-3 and TRBJ1-2, with D uncertain. CDR3 size: 14 residues. V lost 0 bases and J 4 bases, leaving 9 bases between the germline ends. Germline V gives CDR1 SGHTA, CDR2 FQGTGA. CDR3 amino acids: CASSLTPVAYGYTF. The CDR3 bases are TGTGCCAGCAGCTTAACTCCGGTTGCCTATGGCTACACCTTC.

J is TRBJ2-3 and V is TRBV5-6; 7 bases agree with TRBD2. The length of the CDR3 is 14 residues. V lost 6 bases and J lost 7; bases outside the gene matches: 11. CDR1 and CDR2 from the germline V gene are SGHDT and YYEEEE. CDR3 bases: TGTGCCAGCAAGGGGCTAGCGGATCTCCATACGCAGTATTTT. Translation: CASKGLADLHTQYF.

The chain couples TRBV28 to TRBJ1-1; D is unresolved. CDR3 size: 14 residues. V was trimmed by 2 bases and J by 0 bases, leaving 7 bases between them. Germline CDR1 is MDHEN and CDR2 is SYDVKM. The CDR3 region is CASSLGLMNTEAFF. The CDR3 coding sequence is TGTGCCAGCAGTTTAGGCCTGATGAACACTGAAGCTTTCTTT.

J is TRBJ2-1 and V is TRBV27; D gene ambiguous. Trimming removed 4 bases from V and 8 bases from J, with 9 bases in between. This CDR3 region has 12 residues. The V gene's germline CDR1 is MNHEY and CDR2 SMNVEV (reference sequence). The CDR3 sequence is CASSSRRDEQFF. In DNA form, the CDR3 reads TGTGCCAGCAGTTCGCGAAGGGATGAGCAGTTCTTC.

The rearrangement uses TRBV28 and TRBJ2-1, with D perhaps matching TRBD2 (6 bases). Per the germline V gene, CDR1 is MDHEN and CDR2 is SYDVKM. The germline V and J ends were trimmed by 1 base and 0 bases, with 10 bases remaining between them. This CDR3 contains 16 residues. CDR3 sequence (DNA): TGTGCCAGCAGTTTATCTGCGGGGAGCTCCTACAATGAGCAGTTCTTC. This encodes CASSLSAGSSYNEQFF.

The chain recombines TRBV7-6 with TRBJ2-1; no reliable D call. Trimming removed 2 bases from V and 0 bases from J, with 17 bases in between. CDR1 is SGHVS and CDR2 is FNYEAQ in the germline V gene. This CDR3 spans 18 amino acids. CDR3 sequence: CASSLSQVVMSSYNEQFF. The CDR3 region has the DNA TGTGCCAGCAGCTTAAGCCAGGTAGTGATGAGCTCCTACAATGAGCAGTTCTTC.

This chain links TRBV11-2 with TRBJ1-1; 7 bases align to TRBD1. The CDR3 consists of 13 residues. V was pared by 2 bases and J by 5 bases, with 2 bases of the junction left unmatched. Germline CDR1 and CDR2: SGHAT and FQNNGV. The CDR3 protein is CASSLSGGTEAFF. The CDR3 nucleotides read TGTGCCAGCAGCTTATCAGGGGGTACTGAAGCTTTCTTT.

CDR3 nucleotide sequence: TGTGCCACCCAGGGGTTCCTTAATCAGCCCCAGCATTTT. This sequence encodes CATQGFLNQPQHF. This chain connects TRBV15 to TRBJ1-5; tentatively, D is TRBD1 (6 bases). The germline gives CDR1 LNHNV, CDR2 YYDKDF (reference sequence). V shed 8 bases and J shed 4 bases, with 12 bases lying between them. This CDR3 spans 13 amino acids.

V usage is TRBV6-5 and J usage is TRBJ2-3; 11 nucleotides match TRBD1. The CDR3 consists of 15 residues. CDR1 and CDR2 (germline): MNHEY, SVGAGI. V was clipped by 6 bases and J by 5 bases; unmatched bases: 7. The CDR3 loop is CASSISGQGVDTQYF. CDR3 sequence (DNA): TGTGCCAGCAGCATTTCGGGACAGGGGGTAGATACGCAGTATTTT.

V is TRBV6-5 and J is TRBJ1-5; D ambiguous. The V end lost 0 bases, the J end lost 9 bases, and 12 bases lay between the germline ends. CDR1 is MNHEY, CDR2 SVGAGI, per germline. The CDR3 is 14 residues long. The chain's CDR3 is CASSYSESEGPQHF. The CDR3 nucleotides read TGTGCCAGCAGTTACTCGGAGTCGGAGGGGCCCCAGCATTTT.

This chain joins TRBV2 and TRBJ2-3; D perhaps matches TRBD2 (6 bases). Germline CDR1 SNHLY, CDR2 FYNNEI. This CDR3 has 16 residues. The V and J ends lost 2 bases and 0 bases respectively, with 12 bases between them. Here the CDR3 DNA reads TGTGCCAGCAGTGAAAGGGTAGCGGAAAGCACAGATACGCAGTATTTT. It yields the protein CASSERVAESTDTQYF.

The chain carries TRBV30 and TRBJ2-2; D is possibly TRBD2 (6 bases). This CDR3 is built from 15 residues. Germline loops: CDR1 GTSNPN, CDR2 SVGIG (reference sequence). V was shortened by 0 bases and J by 5 bases, with 13 bases between the two germline ends. The CDR3 sequence is CAWSVGSTLTGELFF. The CDR3 DNA reads TGTGCCTGGAGTGTCGGGAGCACGCTGACCGGGGAGCTGTTTTTT.